This entry lists 17 T cell receptor beta chains sequenced from one sample in a study of blood T cell repertoires in COVID-19. The table came from immunoSEQ multiplex PCR; TCRdb's copy has only in-frame clones and leaves some out. Seen here are 250,000 to 350,000 clones, about 90% observed once, and the top ten hold about 6%. Sample: peripheral blood. The receptors derive from a man aged 18 to 30 who had recovered from COVID-19.

The chain employs TRBV2 and TRBJ2-5; 7 bases are shared with TRBD1. This CDR3 spans 14 amino acids. Germline V gene data show CDR1 as SNHLY and CDR2 as FYNNEI. The V segment lost 2 bases and the J segment 1 base; nucleotides outside the gene matches: 1. The CDR3 DNA is TGTGCCAGCAGTGAATGGGACAGCCAAGAGACCCAGTACTTC. Its translation: CASSEWDSQETQYF.

This chain connects TRBV27 to TRBJ2-2; no definite D call. Deletions cut 8 bases from V and 5 bases from J, with 9 bases between. Looked up from germline, CDR1 is MNHEY and CDR2 is SMNVEV (reference sequence). CDR3 length: 12 amino acids. The DNA of the CDR3 is TGTGCCAGCTCCGGGTGGACCGGGGAGCTGTTTTTT. Translation: CASSGWTGELFF.

The V gene is TRBV10-3, the J gene TRBJ2-6, with D tentatively TRBD2 (5 bases). There are 16 residues in the CDR3. V was pared by 0 bases and J by 12 bases, with 18 bases between. Germline V gives CDR1 ENHRY, CDR2 SYGVKD. The CDR3 is CAISESEASEVGVLTF. In DNA form, the CDR3 reads TGTGCCATCAGTGAGTCGGAGGCTTCTGAGGTCGGCGTCCTGACTTTC.

The V gene is TRBV10-3, the J gene TRBJ2-7, with D possibly matching TRBD1 (5 bases). This CDR3 contains 15 residues. Deletions cut 6 bases from V and 3 bases from J, with 18 bases between. CDR1 is ENHRY and CDR2 is SYGVKD in the germline V gene. CDR3 bases: TGTGCCATCAGCCTACTCCCGGACAAGCTCTACGAGCAGTACTTC. Amino acids: CAISLLPDKLYEQYF.

The chain uses TRBV3-1 (or the pseudogene TRBV3-2) and TRBJ1-3; the D gene is possibly TRBD1 (5 bases). V dropped 4 bases and J dropped 0 bases, with 19 bases sitting between them. The CDR3 loop spans 18 amino acids. Germline V lookup: CDR1 LGHDT, CDR2 YNNKEL (reference sequence). The CDR3 DNA is TGTGCCAGCAGCCCCCAAAGGTCCAGCAGGGACTCTGGAAACACCATATATTTT. It translates to CASSPQRSSRDSGNTIYF.

This chain joins TRBV6-1 and TRBJ2-1, with 8 nucleotides matching TRBD1. V lost 5 bases to trimming and J lost 2 bases; unmatched junction nucleotides: 2. CDR3 size: 14 residues. Germline CDR1 MNHNS, CDR2 SASEGT. The CDR3 DNA sequence: TGTGCCAGCAGTCAGGGACAGGCCTACAATGAGCAGTTCTTC. It is translated as CASSQGQAYNEQFF.

The chain employs TRBV5-4 and TRBJ2-1, with a possible D match to TRBD2 (5 bases). V shed 0 bases and J shed 4 bases, with 8 bases lying between them. The CDR3 has 14 residues. Per the germline V gene, CDR1 is SGHNT and CDR2 is YYREEE (reference sequence). The CDR3 loop reads CASSLGGVYNEQFF. Here the CDR3 DNA reads TGTGCCAGCAGCTTGGGGGGAGTATACAATGAGCAGTTCTTC.

The CDR3 DNA reads as TGCGCCAGCAGCCAAGTTTACTCGGGGGGGAAGGAGACCCAGTACTTC. Its translation: CASSQVYSGGKETQYF. This chain joins TRBV4-1 and TRBJ2-5; 8 nucleotides agree with TRBD2. The CDR3 runs 16 residues. V was clipped by 1 base and J by 5 bases; unmatched bases: 9. The germline V gene encodes CDR1 MGHRA and CDR2 YSYEKL.

As concerns this clone: Other DNA sequences in this specimen translate into the identical CDR3. The chain has TRBV7-3 and TRBJ2-7, with TRBD2 matching over 12 bases. The CDR3 has 14 residues. Losses at the gene ends were 3 bases for V and 4 bases for J; bases not matched to a gene: 1. Looked up from germline, CDR1 is SGHTA and CDR2 is FQGTGA. The chain's CDR3 is CASSLTSGSYEQYF. The CDR3 nucleotides are TGTGCCAGCAGCTTGACTAGCGGGAGTTACGAGCAGTACTTC.

The rearrangement uses TRBV7-2 and TRBJ1-1; D remains ambiguous. The CDR3 contains 13 residues. Germline V lookup: CDR1 SGHTA, CDR2 FQGNSA. Trimming cost V 5 bases and J 0 bases, with 7 bases left between them. The CDR3 protein is CASSHSMNTEAFF. The CDR3 region has the DNA TGTGCCAGCAGCCATAGCATGAACACTGAAGCTTTCTTT.

The V call is TRBV4-2, the J call TRBJ2-7; 9 bases map to TRBD1. The CDR3 is made up of 17 amino acids. Looked up from germline, CDR1 is LGHNA and CDR2 is YNFKEQ. After removal of 1 base from V and 2 bases from J, the junction contained 9 bases not matched to a gene. The CDR3 DNA sequence: TGTGCCAGCAGCCAAGTGGGCCGGACAGGGGATACCTACGAGCAGTACTTC. Translation: CASSQVGRTGDTYEQYF.

This chain uses TRBV7-8 with TRBJ2-1, with TRBD2 matching 9 bases. The CDR3 length is 17 residues. V lost 5 bases to trimming and J lost 3 bases; unmatched junction nucleotides: 11. The germline V gene encodes CDR1 SGHVS and CDR2 FQNEAQ. The CDR3 DNA is TGTGCCAGCAGCACAAAAGGGGCGGGAGGGAACTACAATGAGCAGTTCTTC. Encoded protein: CASSTKGAGGNYNEQFF.

The rearrangement joins TRBV12-2 to TRBJ2-7; TRBD1 reflects the table's D call only, with no check against the DNA. TRBV12-2 is a documented pseudogene. The CDR3 sequence is 16 residues long. The CDR3 nucleotides are TGTGCAAGTCGCCCACGACAGGTTAGGCGGTCCTACGAGCAGTACTTC. It codes for CASRPRQVRRSYEQYF.

This chain uses TRBV9 with TRBJ1-2, with TRBD1 as a possible D gene (6 bases). Germline CDR1 is SGDLS and CDR2 is YYNGEE. Trimming took 4 bases from V and 3 from J, leaving 13 bases between them. CDR3 length: 14 residues. CDR3 sequence reads: CASSSQGLDYGYTF. The CDR3 DNA reads TGTGCCAGCAGCTCTCAGGGGTTAGACTATGGCTACACCTTC.

The chain employs TRBV9 and TRBJ1-5; tentative D call: TRBD1 (5 bases). Germline V gene lookup returns CDR1 SGDLS and CDR2 YYNGEE. V gave up 4 bases and J gave up 2 bases, with 13 bases separating them. The CDR3 loop spans 15 amino acids. In nucleotides, the CDR3 is TGTGCCAGCAGCACCGGGGGGGGTGGCAATCAGCCCCAGCATTTT. Translated: CASSTGGGGNQPQHF.

The V gene is TRBV5-6, the J gene TRBJ2-7; perhaps TRBD1 as D (6 bases). This CDR3 has 16 residues. Germline V gene data show CDR1 as SGHDT and CDR2 as YYEEEE. V lost 1 base, J lost 3 bases, and 17 bases lay in between. The CDR3 DNA is TGTGCCAGCAGCTTGCGATCTGGGCAGGGGAGCTACGAGCAGTACTTC. Translating gives CASSLRSGQGSYEQYF.

The rearrangement links TRBV18 to TRBJ2-1; 13 bases align to TRBD2. This CDR3 spans 16 amino acids. J gave up 7 bases and V 3 bases, and 6 bases lay outside the gene matches. The germline CDR1 and CDR2 sequences are KGHSH and LQKENI. CDR3 sequence: CASSPSGLAGNNEQFF. The DNA for the CDR3 is TGTGCCAGCTCACCGTCGGGACTAGCGGGGAATAATGAGCAGTTCTTC.